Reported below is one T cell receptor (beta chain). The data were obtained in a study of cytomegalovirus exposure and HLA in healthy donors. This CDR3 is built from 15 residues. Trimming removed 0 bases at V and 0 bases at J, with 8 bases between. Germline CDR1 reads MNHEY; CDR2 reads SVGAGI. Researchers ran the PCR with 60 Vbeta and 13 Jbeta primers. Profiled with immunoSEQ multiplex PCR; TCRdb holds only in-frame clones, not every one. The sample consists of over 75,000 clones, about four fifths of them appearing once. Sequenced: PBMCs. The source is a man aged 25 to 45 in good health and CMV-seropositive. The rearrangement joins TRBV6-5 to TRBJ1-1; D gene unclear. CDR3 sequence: CASSYSVAVNTEAFF. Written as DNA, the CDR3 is TGTGCCAGCAGTTACTCGGTGGCGGTGAACACTGAAGCTTTCTTT.